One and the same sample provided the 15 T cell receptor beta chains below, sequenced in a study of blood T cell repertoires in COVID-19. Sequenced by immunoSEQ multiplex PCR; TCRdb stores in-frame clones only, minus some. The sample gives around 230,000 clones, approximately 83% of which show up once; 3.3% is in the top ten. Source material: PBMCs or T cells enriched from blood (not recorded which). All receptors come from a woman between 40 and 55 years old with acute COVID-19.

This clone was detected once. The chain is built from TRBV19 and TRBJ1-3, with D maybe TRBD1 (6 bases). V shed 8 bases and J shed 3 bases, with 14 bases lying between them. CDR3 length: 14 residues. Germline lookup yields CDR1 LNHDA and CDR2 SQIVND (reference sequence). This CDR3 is CASGGAEVGNTIYF. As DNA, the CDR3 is TGTGCCAGTGGGGGGGCGGAGGTTGGAAACACCATATATTTT.

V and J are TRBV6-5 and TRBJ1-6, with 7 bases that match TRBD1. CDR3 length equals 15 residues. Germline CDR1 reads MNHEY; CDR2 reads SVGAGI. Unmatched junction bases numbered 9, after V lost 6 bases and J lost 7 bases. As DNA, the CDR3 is TGTGCCAGCAGGCCGACAGGGCAGGAAAATTCACCCCTCCACTTT. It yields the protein CASRPTGQENSPLHF.

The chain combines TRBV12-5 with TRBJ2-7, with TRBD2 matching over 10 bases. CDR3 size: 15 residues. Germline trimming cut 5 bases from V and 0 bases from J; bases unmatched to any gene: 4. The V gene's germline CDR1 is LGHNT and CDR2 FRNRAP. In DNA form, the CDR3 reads TGTGCTAGTGGTCTAAGCGGGAGGGGCTCCTACGAGCAGTACTTC. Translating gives CASGLSGRGSYEQYF.

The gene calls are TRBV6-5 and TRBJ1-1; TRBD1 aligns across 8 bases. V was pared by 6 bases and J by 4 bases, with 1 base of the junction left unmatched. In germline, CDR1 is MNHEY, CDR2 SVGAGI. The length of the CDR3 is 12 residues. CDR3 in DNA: TGTGCCAGCAGCACAGGGGGCACTGAAGCTTTCTTT. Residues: CASSTGGTEAFF.

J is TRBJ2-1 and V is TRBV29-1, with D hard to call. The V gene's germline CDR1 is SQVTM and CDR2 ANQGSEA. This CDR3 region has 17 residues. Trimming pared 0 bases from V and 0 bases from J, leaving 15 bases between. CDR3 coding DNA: TGCAGCGTTGAAGATTCCCTCCTAAATAGCTCCTACAATGAGCAGTTCTTC. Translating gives CSVEDSLLNSSYNEQFF.

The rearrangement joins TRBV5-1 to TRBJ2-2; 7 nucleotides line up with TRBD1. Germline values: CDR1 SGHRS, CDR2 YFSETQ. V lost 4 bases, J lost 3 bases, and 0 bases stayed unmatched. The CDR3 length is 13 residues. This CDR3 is CASSQGDTGELFF. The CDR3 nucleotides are TGCGCCAGCAGCCAGGGGGACACCGGGGAGCTGTTTTTT.

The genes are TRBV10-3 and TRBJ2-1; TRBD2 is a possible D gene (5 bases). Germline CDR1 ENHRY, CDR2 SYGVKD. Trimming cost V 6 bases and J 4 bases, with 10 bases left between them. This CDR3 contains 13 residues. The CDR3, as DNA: TGTGCCATCAGCAACCGGGAATACAATGAGCAGTTCTTC. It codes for CAISNREYNEQFF.

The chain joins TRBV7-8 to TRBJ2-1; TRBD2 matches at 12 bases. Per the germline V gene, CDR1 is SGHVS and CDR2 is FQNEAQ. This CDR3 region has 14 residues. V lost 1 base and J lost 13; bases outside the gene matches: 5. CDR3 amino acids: CASSLGETSGRQFF. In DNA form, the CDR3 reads TGTGCCAGCAGCTTAGGGGAGACTAGCGGGAGACAGTTCTTC.

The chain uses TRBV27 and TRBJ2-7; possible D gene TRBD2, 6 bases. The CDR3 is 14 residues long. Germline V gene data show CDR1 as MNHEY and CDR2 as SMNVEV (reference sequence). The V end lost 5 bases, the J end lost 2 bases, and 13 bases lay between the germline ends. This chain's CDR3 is CASSPTTRAYEQYF. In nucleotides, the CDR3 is TGTGCCAGCAGTCCGACGACTAGAGCCTACGAGCAGTACTTC.

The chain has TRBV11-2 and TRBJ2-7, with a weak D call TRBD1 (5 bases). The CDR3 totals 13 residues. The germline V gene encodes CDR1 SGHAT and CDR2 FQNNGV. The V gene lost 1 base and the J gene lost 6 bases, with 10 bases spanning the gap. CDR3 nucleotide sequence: TGTGCCAGCAGCTTAGTAGGGGCAGGCGAGCAGTACTTC. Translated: CASSLVGAGEQYF.

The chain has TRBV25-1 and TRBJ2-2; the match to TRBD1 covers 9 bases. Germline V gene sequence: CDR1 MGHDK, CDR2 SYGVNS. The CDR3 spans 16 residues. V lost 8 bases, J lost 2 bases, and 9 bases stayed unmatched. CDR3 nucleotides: TGTGCCAGCTGGCCCCGGGACAGGGATAACACCGGGGAGCTGTTTTTT. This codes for CASWPRDRDNTGELFF.

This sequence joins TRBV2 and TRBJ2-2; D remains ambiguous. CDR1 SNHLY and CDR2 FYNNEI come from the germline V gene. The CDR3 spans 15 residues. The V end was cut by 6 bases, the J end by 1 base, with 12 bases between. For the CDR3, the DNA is TGTGCCAGCAGCCCCCTAGTGCTGAACACCGGGGAGCTGTTTTTT. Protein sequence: CASSPLVLNTGELFF. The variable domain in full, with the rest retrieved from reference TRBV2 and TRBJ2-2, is EPEVTQTPSHQVTQMGQEVILRCVPISNHLYFYWYRQILGQKVEFLVSFYNNEISEKSEIFDDQFSVERPDGSNFTLKIRSTKLEDSAMYFCASSPLVLNTGELFFGEGSRLTVL.

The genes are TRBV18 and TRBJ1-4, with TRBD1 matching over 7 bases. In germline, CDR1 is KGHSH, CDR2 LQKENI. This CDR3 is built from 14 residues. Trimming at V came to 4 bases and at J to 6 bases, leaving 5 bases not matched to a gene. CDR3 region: CASSQGAIHEKLFF. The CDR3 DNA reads TGTGCCAGCTCACAGGGGGCGATTCATGAAAAACTGTTTTTT.

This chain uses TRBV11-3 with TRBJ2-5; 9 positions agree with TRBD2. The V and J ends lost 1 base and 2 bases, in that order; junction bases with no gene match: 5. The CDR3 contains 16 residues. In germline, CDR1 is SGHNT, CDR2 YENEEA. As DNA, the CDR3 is TGTGCCAGCAGCTTAGGTAGCGGGAGATGGCAAGAGACCCAGTACTTC. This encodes CASSLGSGRWQETQYF.

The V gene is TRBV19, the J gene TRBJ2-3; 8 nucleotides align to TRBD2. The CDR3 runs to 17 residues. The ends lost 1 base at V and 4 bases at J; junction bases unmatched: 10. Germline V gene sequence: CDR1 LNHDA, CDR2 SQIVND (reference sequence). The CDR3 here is CASSIAGGPREADTQYF. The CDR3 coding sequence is TGTGCCAGTAGTATAGCGGGAGGGCCTCGTGAGGCAGATACGCAGTATTTT.